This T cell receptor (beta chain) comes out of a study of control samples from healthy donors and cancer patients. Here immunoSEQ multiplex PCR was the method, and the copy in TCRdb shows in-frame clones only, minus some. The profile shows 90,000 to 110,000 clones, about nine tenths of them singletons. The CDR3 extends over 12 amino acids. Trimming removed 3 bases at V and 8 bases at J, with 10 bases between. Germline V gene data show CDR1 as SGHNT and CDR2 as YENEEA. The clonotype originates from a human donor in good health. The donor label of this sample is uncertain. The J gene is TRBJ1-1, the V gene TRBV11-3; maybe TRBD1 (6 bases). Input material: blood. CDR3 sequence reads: CASSFTTGEAFF. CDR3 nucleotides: TGTGCCAGCAGCTTTACTACAGGGGAAGCTTTCTTT.